The source of this T cell receptor (beta chain) is a study of OX40 agonist ivuxolimab in advanced cancers. Study findings and constraints: Both CD4+ and CD8+ T cell populations in blood had undergone clonal expansion by week 6 at 0.1 to 3.0 mg/kg. Low normalized T-cell clonal expansion also characterized some of the nonresponders.

At baseline, cycle 4 day 1, and cycle 7 day 1, blood was sampled. As to this clone: Its antigen is unidentified.

Germline values: CDR1 SGHNT, CDR2 YYREEE (reference sequence). The CDR3 contains 15 residues. V lost 0 bases to trimming and J lost 3 bases; unmatched junction nucleotides: 2. TCRdb's table, derived via immunoSEQ multiplex PCR, lists solely in-frame clones and lacks some. The table records more than 95,000 clones, roughly nine tenths of them present only once. The chain uses TRBV5-4 and TRBJ2-7, with 11 bases aligning to TRBD2. This material consisted of CD4+ or CD8+ T cells sorted from blood, taken in a trial of the OX40 agonist ivuxolimab. The TCR sequence derives from an adult with an advanced solid tumor such as melanoma, head and neck, liver or kidney cancer. The CDR3 sequence: CASSLGTSGFYEQYF. CDR3 nucleotides: TGTGCCAGCAGCTTGGGGACTAGCGGGTTCTACGAGCAGTACTTC.